This T cell receptor (beta chain) emerged from a study of shared clonotypes between healthy human individuals (dated by TCRdb to the early 2020s). For the wider study: The cohort comprised two women and three men aged 18 to 49 years. For each donor, CD4 naive and CD4 memory were each run on three plates, CD8 naive on two plates, and CD8 memory on one plate. To estimate repertoire size and how much clonotype sharing occurs between individuals, the study deeply sequenced the blood TCR repertoires of about 5 healthy adults. Between about 0.94 and 8.9 billion PBMCs per donor were obtained by leukapheresis. Different laboratories and diverse techniques were used to prepare libraries and sequence TCR repertoires, to increase sequencing depth and limit assay-specific biases.

As to this clone: The antigen it recognizes is unknown. No quality values exist for individual bases; no much larger clone is one base distant.

From the cysteine through the phenylalanine, the CDR3 covers 14 amino acids. The entry retains the CDR3 DNA only, 42 bases that are in frame from base 1. Trimming removed 4 bases from V and 6 bases from J; the gene matches leave 8 bases unexplained. Per the germline V gene, SGHTA is the CDR1 and FQGNSA is the CDR2. TCR CDR3 regions were amplified from genomic DNA by multiplex PCR using the deep immunoSEQ assay. Extracted genomic DNA from each cell subset was distributed evenly across all wells of several immunoSEQ 96-well plates, and each plate was treated as a replicate. For sorted subsets, approximately 190 ng of genomic DNA, equivalent to 30,000 or so T cell genomes, went into each replicate PCR. The purified libraries were quantified using a Qubit 3.0 fluorometer, sized with a Bioanalyzer 2100, and then quantified again using the KAPA Library Quantification kit. A separate single-read 150-cycle Illumina NextSeq 550 flow cell was used to sequence each immunoSEQ 96-well plate. Under the source paper's analysis protocol: Because only junctional sequences without quality scores were contained in the immunoSEQ output, filtering matching that applied to full-length reads could not be performed. Sequences were annotated with PyIR, a Python wrapper for IgBLAST v1.9, using IMGT germline references to assign V/J genes and CDR3. Reads were removed for weak V/J assignments (E-value above 1e-6), missing CDR3, stop codons, out-of-frame junctions, or ambiguous translated residues. A V3J clonotype was defined by an identical inferred V gene, J gene, and CDR3 amino acid sequence. The percentage overlap between two repertoires was calculated by dividing the number of shared unique clonotypes by the size of the smaller repertoire. Three approaches were used to assess repertoire richness: RTK rarefaction, the Chao1 estimator, and Recon v2.1 estimates of unobserved clonotypes. Generation probabilities for all TCRbeta clonotypes obtained by the gDNA method from a handful of donors were computed using OLGA. What TCRdb holds here is the immuneACCESS table cut down to in-frame rearrangements. Part of the clones is not present; checked against another copy, under half of the missing clones reflect an unresolved V gene, and the others are unexplained. The DNA gave D and trimming, while V, J and clone size come from that table. The sample includes 1.4 million or so clones, with just under 99% observed a single time. About 0.34% of the sample comes from the top ten.

Beyond this particular receptor, the publication reports: Compared with non-shared clonotypes, the clonotypes found in all four sorted-subset donors had higher generation probabilities. Sharing across four donors was observed for approximately 4.6% of naive CD4, under 4% of naive CD8, 2.3% of memory CD4, and over 0.3% of memory CD8 clonotypes. Pairwise subsampling indicated that sequencing depth was expected to affect the degree of clonotype sharing among donors. Sampling was limited to blood, and TCR repertoires in tissue likely differ from TCR repertoires in blood. Naive subsets generally had larger estimated clonotype richness than memory subsets did. Because the study included only a small number of donors, the genetic and exposure-history diversity represented was limited. Incomplete sequencing was indicated by rarefaction of sorted-subset datasets, despite the large sequencing depth.

The donors were healthy, HIV-negative adults who had no recently reported acute infections or vaccinations. Every donor was a Caucasian adult residing in Nashville, Tennessee, USA. CD4+ T cells were enriched through magnetic negative selection, after which naive cells were positively selected on CD45RA and the remaining negative fraction served as the memory subset. After blood collection by leukapheresis, PBMCs were isolated using Ficoll-Histopaque density gradient centrifugation and then cryopreserved in the vapor phase of liquid nitrogen. Analytical flow cytometry was used to check the purity and quantity of each magnetically sorted T cell population. Each sorted fraction had its genomic DNA isolated and then quantified by UV absorbance on a Nanodrop 2000c.

The source material was naive CD4+ T cells sorted from blood. The label giving this sample's cell subset or site can be read as: CD45RA+ positively selected. In this chain, TRBV7-2 is recombined with TRBJ1-2; TRBD1 lines up with 7 middle nucleotides. This sequence originates from a man aged 25-45 years in good health. Here is the DNA: TGTGCCAGCAGCTCGTTACAGGGGAGGAATGGCTACACCTTC. It is translated as CASSSLQGRNGYTF.